This entry concerns a single T cell receptor beta chain. The data were obtained in a study of blood T cell repertoires in COVID-19. Study at large: Sources were T cells, B-cell-depleted T cells, or PBMCs; the material itself was cDNA or gDNA.

The table came from immunoSEQ multiplex PCR; TCRdb's copy has only in-frame clones and leaves some out. The data contain 200,000 to 300,000 clones, 75% to 85% of them seen just once; the ten biggest clones take up more than 5.5%. The germline gives CDR1 LGHNT, CDR2 FRNRAP. CDR3 length equals 16 residues. V was clipped by 3 bases and J by 1 base; unmatched bases: 8. The V and J genes are TRBV12-5 and TRBJ2-7, with 8 bases identical to TRBD2. The TCR was taken from a human donor in a cohort sampled during active COVID-19. Material for sequencing was peripheral blood. The CDR3 protein is CASGFQAGVPSYEQYF. CDR3 DNA: TGTGCTAGTGGTTTTCAAGCGGGGGTCCCGTCCTACGAGCAGTACTTC.